This entry lists 18 T cell receptor beta chains sequenced from one sample in a study of T cell responses to AZD1222 COVID-19 vaccine. The method was immunoSEQ multiplex PCR; TCRdb's version includes in-frame clones alone and lacks a portion of them. The sample records approximately 99,000 clones, 70% to 90% being singletons. Sequences were derived from peripheral blood, sampled on day 0 of AZD1222 vaccination. All receptors come from an adult in good health.

The chain joins TRBV9 to TRBJ1-4; TRBD1 aligns across 7 bases. This CDR3 comprises 14 residues. In germline, CDR1 is SGDLS, CDR2 YYNGEE. V lost 4 bases and J lost 6; bases outside the gene matches: 6. This chain's CDR3 is CASSPTGTDEKLFF. For the CDR3, the DNA is TGTGCCAGCAGCCCAACCGGGACAGATGAAAAACTGTTTTTT.

The V call is TRBV19, the J call TRBJ1-4; D is unresolved. The CDR3 length is 12 residues. V dropped 5 bases and J dropped 8 bases, with 9 bases sitting between them. The V gene's germline CDR1 is LNHDA and CDR2 SQIVND (reference sequence). DNA for the CDR3: TGTGCCAGTAGTCGACCCGACGAAAAACTGTTTTTT. This gives the protein CASSRPDEKLFF. The full variable domain, rest sourced from reference TRBV19 and TRBJ1-4, is DGGITQSPKYLFRKEGQNVTLSCEQNLNHDAMYWYRQDPGQGLRLIYYSQIVNDFQKGDIAEGYSVSREKKESFPLTVTSAQKNPTAFYLCASSRPDEKLFFGSGTQLSVL.

The chain has TRBV7-2 and TRBJ1-2; tentatively, D is TRBD1 (5 bases). Germline V CDR1 and CDR2: SGHTA, FQGNSA. Trimming removed 5 bases at V and 4 bases at J, with 11 bases between. There are 13 residues in the CDR3. CDR3 sequence: CASSNGGGYGYTF. The DNA for the CDR3 is TGTGCCAGCAGCAATGGGGGGGGCTATGGCTACACCTTC.

This sequence joins TRBV11-2 and TRBJ1-5; D not certain. This CDR3 has 14 amino acids. Per germline, CDR1 SGHAT and CDR2 FQNNGV. V was trimmed by 0 bases and J by 5 bases, leaving 8 bases between them. CDR3 nucleotides: TGTGCCAGCAGCTTAGATCATACACATCAGCCCCAGCATTTT. Its protein is CASSLDHTHQPQHF. The complete variable domain, with remaining parts taken from reference TRBV11-2 and TRBJ1-5, reads EAGVAQSPRYKIIEKRQSVAFWCNPISGHATLYWYQQILGQGPKLLIQFQNNGVVDDSQLPKDRFSAERLKGVDSTLKIQPAKLEDSAVYLCASSLDHTHQPQHFGDGTRLSIL.

This chain uses TRBV5-1 with TRBJ1-1; 7 bases agree with TRBD1. Germline assignment: CDR1 SGHRS and CDR2 YFSETQ. With V trimmed by 3 bases and J by 0 bases, 5 bases remained unmatched. There are 15 residues in the CDR3. The CDR3 bases are TGCGCCAGCAGCTCTACAGGGGAGCTGAACACTGAAGCTTTCTTT. Protein: CASSSTGELNTEAFF.

V is TRBV3-1 (or the pseudogene TRBV3-2) and J is TRBJ1-2, with D maybe TRBD1 (5 bases). This CDR3 has 13 residues. V was trimmed by 1 base and J by 14 bases, leaving 17 bases between them. Germline assignment: CDR1 LGHDT and CDR2 YNNKEL (reference sequence). As DNA, the CDR3 is TGTGCCAGCAGCCAAGGCTCCGGGGCGTCTAAAACCTTC. Amino acids: CASSQGSGASKTF.

This clone was observed a few times. CDR3 sequence (DNA): TGCGCCAGCAGCCAAGTTGGCGGGAATGAAGCTTTCTTT. Translated, it gives CASSQVGGNEAFF. V gene TRBV4-1 combines with J gene TRBJ1-1; no clear D. Germline-derived CDR1 and CDR2 are MGHRA and YSYEKL. The CDR3 runs to 13 residues. Between the trimmed V and J ends, which lost 1 base and 7 bases, there was a span of 10 bases.

The genes are TRBV7-6 and TRBJ2-7, with 9 bases matching TRBD1. V trimming: 2 bases; J trimming: 4 bases; junction bases outside the gene matches: 18. Germline CDR1 SGHVS, CDR2 FNYEAQ. The CDR3 contains 19 residues. As DNA, the CDR3 is TGTGCCAGCAGCTTAATGGGTGGGAATGACAGGGGGTCGGGATACGAGCAGTACTTC. Its protein is CASSLMGGNDRGSGYEQYF.

V usage is TRBV5-4 and J usage is TRBJ1-5; possible D gene TRBD1, 5 bases. V was trimmed by 0 bases and J by 5 bases, leaving 15 bases between them. The CDR3 totals 16 residues. CDR1 SGHNT and CDR2 YYREEE come from the germline V gene (reference sequence). The CDR3 spells CASSLAGAGRHQPQHF. CDR3 bases: TGTGCCAGCAGCTTGGCCGGGGCAGGGAGACATCAGCCCCAGCATTTT.

This clone appeared once. Additional DNA sequences in this sample encode the identical CDR3. The J gene is TRBJ1-5, the V gene TRBV29-1, with 9 nucleotides matching TRBD1. There are 13 residues in the CDR3. CDR1 is SQVTM, CDR2 ANQGSEA, per germline. Germline trimming cut 6 bases from V and 2 bases from J; bases unmatched to any gene: 2. CDR3 in amino acids: CSVGQGGNQPQHF. CDR3 DNA sequence: TGCAGCGTGGGACAGGGTGGCAATCAGCCCCAGCATTTT.

J is TRBJ2-3 and V is TRBV5-1; 9 positions agree with TRBD1. The germline V gene has CDR1 SGHRS and CDR2 YFSETQ. The CDR3 spans 14 residues. The trim removed 7 bases at V and 1 base at J, leaving 4 bases unmatched. CDR3 in amino acids: CASGRQGGTDTQYF. The CDR3 DNA follows: TGCGCCAGCGGGAGACAGGGGGGCACAGATACGCAGTATTTT.

The chain uses TRBV6-5 and TRBJ2-2; 9 bases align to TRBD2. V dropped 7 bases and J dropped 1; count of bases not matched to a gene: 4. Germline loops: CDR1 MNHEY, CDR2 SVGAGI. CDR3 length equals 15 residues. The CDR3 loop is CASNLLAGNTGELFF. DNA of the CDR3: TGTGCCAGCAATTTACTAGCGGGGAACACCGGGGAGCTGTTTTTT.

V and J are TRBV9 and TRBJ1-3, with D unresolved. Germline V gives CDR1 SGDLS, CDR2 YYNGEE. V dropped 0 bases and J dropped 0 bases, with 13 bases sitting between them. CDR3 length equals 17 residues. CDR3 bases: TGTGCCAGCAGCGTAGGCAGTAGGGTTTACTCTGGAAACACCATATATTTT. The encoded protein is CASSVGSRVYSGNTIYF.

This chain links TRBV3-1 (or the pseudogene TRBV3-2) with TRBJ1-4; D gene unclear. Germline V gives CDR1 LGHDT, CDR2 YNNKEL (reference sequence). This CDR3 region has 15 residues. V lost 0 bases to trimming and J lost 8 bases, with 13 bases between them. CDR3 sequence reads: CASSQEPVEIEKLFF. CDR3 bases: TGTGCCAGCAGCCAAGAGCCCGTAGAGATCGAAAAACTGTTTTTT.

The gene calls are TRBV10-1 and TRBJ2-2; 7 nucleotides agree with TRBD1. Germline-derived CDR1 and CDR2 are WNHNN and SYGVQD (reference sequence). With 7 bases clipped from V and 1 base from J, the junction kept 9 bases outside the gene matches. The CDR3 is 16 residues long. The DNA for the CDR3 is TGCGCCAGCAAACAAACAGGGGCCCTGAACACCGGGGAGCTGTTTTTT. The encoded protein is CASKQTGALNTGELFF.

This sequence joins TRBV3-1 (or the pseudogene TRBV3-2) and TRBJ1-1; D is perhaps TRBD1 (5 bases). This CDR3 has 14 amino acids. Germline loops: CDR1 LGHDT, CDR2 YNNKEL (reference sequence). Between the trimmed V and J ends, which lost 0 bases and 5 bases, there was a span of 10 bases. CDR3 amino acids: CASSQDWGKTEAFF. Here the CDR3 DNA reads TGTGCCAGCAGCCAAGATTGGGGGAAAACTGAAGCTTTCTTT.

The gene calls are TRBV7-2 and TRBJ1-5; 10 positions agree with TRBD1. After removal of 4 bases from V and 7 bases from J, the junction contained 7 bases not matched to a gene. The CDR3 runs to 15 residues. The V gene's germline CDR1 is SGHTA and CDR2 FQGNSA. Here the CDR3 reads CASSSQTGGWQPQHF. The DNA of the CDR3 is TGTGCCAGCAGCTCCCAGACAGGGGGCTGGCAGCCCCAGCATTTT.

This clone came up once. V gene TRBV19 combines with J gene TRBJ2-2; 10 bases map to TRBD2. Germline V gives CDR1 LNHDA, CDR2 SQIVND (reference sequence). V trimming: 5 bases; J trimming: 2 bases; junction bases outside the gene matches: 5. The CDR3 runs to 16 residues. The CDR3 protein is CASSLTSGANTGELFF. The CDR3 nucleotides are TGTGCCAGTAGTTTAACTAGCGGGGCCAACACCGGGGAGCTGTTTTTT.